This T cell receptor beta chain appears in the sequencing data of a study of OX40 agonist ivuxolimab in advanced cancers. On the study more broadly: Participants averaged 60 years of age (range about 23 to 80) and were 75% to 90% male. Prior anti-PD-1, anti-PD-L1 or anti-CTLA-4 therapy was allowed; approximately 40% had some. Study outcomes and limitations: Researchers did not establish what antigens the expanded peripheral T cells target. Among the lowest peripheral clonal expansion occurred in 0.1-3.0 mg/kg partial responders.

Remarks on this clone: The antigen is not known.

The assay was immunoSEQ multiplex PCR, and TCRdb's table has in-frame clones only and misses some. The table has about 43,000 clones, 75% to 90% seen once. Deletions cut 0 bases from V and 3 bases from J, with 7 bases between. CDR1 is MRHNA, CDR2 SNTAGT, per germline. The CDR3 consists of 14 residues. The chain joins TRBV6-4 to TRBJ2-3; TRBD1 might be the D (6 bases). The specimen comprised CD4+ or CD8+ T cells sorted from blood, sampled in a trial of the OX40 agonist ivuxolimab. The TCR comes from an adult with an advanced solid tumor such as melanoma, head and neck, liver or kidney cancer. The CDR3 bases are TGTGCCAGCAGTGACTCACAGGGTACAGATACGCAGTATTTT. Protein product: CASSDSQGTDTQYF.